This T cell receptor (beta chain) was obtained from a study of vaccination and CD4 T cells after COVID-19. Study background: Median draw time for post-COVID samples was 85 to 120 days post-diagnosis (range 35 to 161). The authors exposed cells to overlapping spike peptides derived from SARS-CoV-2, HCoV-NL63, HCoV-OC43 and HCoV-229E. General study results and limits: Median counts of SARS-CoV-2-reactive clonotypes increased from around 21 to 38; this difference was not significant.

CDR3 size: 15 residues. In germline, CDR1 is ENHRY, CDR2 SYGVKD. V dropped 2 bases and J dropped 2; count of bases not matched to a gene: 4. With the Oncomine TCR Beta short-read assay, DNA from cultured CD4+ T cells was sequenced. TCRdb itself ran the PCR reads through MiXCR, one entry per CDR3 protein. The table has roughly 13,000 distinct CDR3 sequences, around 60% seen once. Treatment: roughly 10-day PBMC culture with coronavirus spike peptide pools or control peptides (ViraFEST assay). In regard to this clonotype: Its target is unknown.

This sequence originates from a human donor who had recovered from COVID-19. The V call is TRBV10-3, the J call TRBJ2-3, with 7 bases identical to TRBD1. The source material was CD4+ T cells from blood, cultured in vitro. CDR3 in DNA: TGTGCCATCAGTGAGCCAAGGGGGCTCACAGATACGCAGTATTTT. This gives the protein CAISEPRGLTDTQYF.